This record looks at one T cell receptor (beta chain) sequence and its context. As yet, its antigen is unknown. The data were taken from a study of shared clonotypes between healthy human individuals. Study-wide results and caveats: It was observed that 5% to 6% of naive CD4 clonotypes were shared across four donors. Naive subsets usually exceeded memory subsets in estimated richness.

Trimming took 3 bases from V and 8 from J; bases not matched to a gene: 4. CDR3 length equals 12 residues. Germline-derived CDR1 and CDR2 are SGDLS and YYNGEE. Method: immunoSEQ multiplex PCR; TCRdb's copy keeps in-frame clones and lacks some. The sample includes around 2.5 million clones, approximately 93% of them seen just once. The sequence was obtained from a man between 18 and 35 years old in good health. Some clones in this sample may be carry-over from other donors' samples. The sequencing sample was made of naive CD4+ T cells from PBMCs. The subset was: CD45RA+ positively selected. This rearrangement joins TRBV9 to TRBJ1-1; 7 nucleotides line up with TRBD1. CDR3 nucleotides: TGTGCCAGCAGCGGCCGGGACAGAGAAGCTTTCTTT. Amino acid sequence: CASSGRDREAFF.